This T cell receptor beta chain was recorded in a study of cytomegalovirus exposure and HLA in healthy donors. Findings and caveats of the study: Earlier results showed most TCR beta V segments being productive about 90% or about 30% of the time.

V was trimmed by 8 bases and J by 7 bases, leaving 11 bases between them. CDR1 is SNHLY and CDR2 is FYNNEI in the germline V gene. The CDR3 contains 12 residues. With 60 Vbeta and 13 Jbeta primers, the PCR was carried out. Per the study methods: In a later analysis, the count reached tens of millions of unique TCR beta chains, with around 10 million shared. Data came from immunoSEQ multiplex PCR; TCRdb stores just in-frame clones and leaves some out. The D gene and trimming were derived from the DNA, and the V and J assignments and clone size from that table. The repertoire holds approximately 150,000 clones, with about four fifths as singletons. As concerns this clone: Its antigen is currently unknown.

This clonotype was obtained from a woman between 18 and 29 years old in good health and CMV-seropositive. Sequenced material: PBMCs. The chain uses TRBV2 and TRBJ1-4; TRBD1 is a possible D gene (6 bases). The DNA of the CDR3 is TGTGCCAGCGGGGGCCTCGGTGAAAAACTGTTTTTT. Translating it yields CASGGLGEKLFF. Filled out from reference TRBV2 and TRBJ1-4, the complete variable domain reads EPEVTQTPSHQVTQMGQEVILRCVPISNHLYFYWYRQILGQKVEFLVSFYNNEISEKSEIFDDQFSVERPDGSNFTLKIRSTKLEDSAMYFCASGGLGEKLFFGSGTQLSVL.